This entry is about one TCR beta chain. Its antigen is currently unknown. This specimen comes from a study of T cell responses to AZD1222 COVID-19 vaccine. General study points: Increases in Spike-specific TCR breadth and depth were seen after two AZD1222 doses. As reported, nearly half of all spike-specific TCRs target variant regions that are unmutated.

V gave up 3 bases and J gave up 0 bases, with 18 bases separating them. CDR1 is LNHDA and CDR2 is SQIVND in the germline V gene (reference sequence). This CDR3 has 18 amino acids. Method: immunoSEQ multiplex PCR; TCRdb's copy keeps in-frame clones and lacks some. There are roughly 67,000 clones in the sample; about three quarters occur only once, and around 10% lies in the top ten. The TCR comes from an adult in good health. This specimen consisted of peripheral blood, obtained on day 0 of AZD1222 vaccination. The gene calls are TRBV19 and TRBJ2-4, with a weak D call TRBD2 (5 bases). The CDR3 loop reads CASSMRDSPSEAKNIQYF. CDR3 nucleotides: TGTGCCAGTAGTATGAGGGATTCCCCCTCTGAAGCCAAAAACATTCAGTACTTC.